The 27 T cell receptor beta chains presented below share a single source sample, sequenced in a study of control samples from healthy donors and cancer patients. Data came from immunoSEQ multiplex PCR; TCRdb stores just in-frame clones and leaves some out. This table has 150,000 to 200,000 clones, approximately 92% appearing once. Material for sequencing was blood. The receptor set was obtained from a man between 18 and 29 years old in good health.

The genes are TRBV5-4 and TRBJ1-1; D unresolved. The germline V gene encodes CDR1 SGHNT and CDR2 YYREEE (reference sequence). Between the trimmed V and J ends, which lost 1 base and 9 bases, there was a span of 10 bases. The CDR3 has 12 residues. The CDR3 DNA reads as TGTGCCAGCAGCTTGCTGGGTGTAAAAGCTTTCTTT. This codes for CASSLLGVKAFF.

The J gene is TRBJ1-3, the V gene TRBV7-6; maybe TRBD1 (6 bases). This CDR3 region has 15 residues. Looked up from germline, CDR1 is SGHVS and CDR2 is FNYEAQ. With 4 bases removed from V and 0 bases from J, the gap between germline ends came to 10 bases. Here the CDR3 DNA reads TGTGCCAGCAGCTCTGGACAGCGCTCTGGAAACACCATATATTTT. It yields the protein CASSSGQRSGNTIYF.

The V and J genes are TRBV6-5 and TRBJ2-7, with a weak D call TRBD2 (5 bases). This CDR3 is built from 12 residues. Germline CDR1 MNHEY, CDR2 SVGAGI. V lost 7 bases, J lost 5 bases, and 12 bases lay in between. The CDR3 sequence is CASIEGYDEQYF. DNA of the CDR3: TGTGCCAGCATCGAGGGTTACGACGAGCAGTACTTC.

Written as DNA, the CDR3 is TGCGCCAGCAGCCAAGGAAGAACTAACCTTAATTCACCCCTCCACTTT. Protein: CASSQGRTNLNSPLHF. The chain recombines TRBV4-1 with TRBJ1-6; no definite D call. Trimming stripped 1 base from V and 6 bases from J, with 13 bases between. Germline V gives CDR1 MGHRA, CDR2 YSYEKL. The CDR3 covers 16 residues.

The count of this clone is one. The chain is built from TRBV18 and TRBJ1-5; no clear D. The CDR3 sequence is 14 residues long. V was trimmed by 3 bases and J by 2 bases, leaving 8 bases between them. The germline V gene encodes CDR1 KGHSH and CDR2 LQKENI. Written as DNA, the CDR3 is TGTGCCAGCTCACCGTACAATGGCAATCAGCCCCAGCATTTT. Translating it yields CASSPYNGNQPQHF.

The chain uses TRBV10-1 and TRBJ2-1; no definite D call. The V end was cut by 0 bases, the J end by 4 bases, with 16 bases between. The CDR3 has 17 amino acids. Germline V gene data show CDR1 as WNHNN and CDR2 as SYGVQD (reference sequence). DNA for the CDR3: TGCGCCAGCAGTGAGTCAAGAGCGACGAGCAAATACAATGAGCAGTTCTTC. Its translation is CASSESRATSKYNEQFF.

This sequence joins TRBV7-6 and TRBJ2-2; 12 bases match TRBD2. Looked up from germline, CDR1 is SGHVS and CDR2 is FNYEAQ. The V segment lost 5 bases and the J segment 7 bases; nucleotides outside the gene matches: 8. CDR3 size: 16 residues. Here the CDR3 reads CASSPRLAGDVGELFF. CDR3 DNA: TGTGCCAGCAGCCCAAGACTAGCGGGGGATGTCGGGGAGCTGTTTTTT.

This sequence joins TRBV30 and TRBJ2-3; 10 nucleotides match TRBD2. This CDR3 has 14 amino acids. V trimming: 2 bases; J trimming: 1 base; junction bases outside the gene matches: 0. The germline V gene encodes CDR1 GTSNPN and CDR2 SVGIG (reference sequence). Here the CDR3 reads CAWSLAGGTDTQYF. The CDR3 DNA is TGTGCCTGGAGTCTAGCGGGGGGCACAGATACGCAGTATTTT.

The chain combines TRBV15 with TRBJ2-1; no reliable D call. The CDR3 length is 13 residues. Germline loops: CDR1 LNHNV, CDR2 YYDKDF (reference sequence). Trimming took off 0 bases at V and 10 bases at J, with 10 bases between the two ends. This chain's CDR3 is CATSRDVPREQFF. DNA for the CDR3: TGTGCCACCAGCAGAGACGTCCCCAGGGAGCAGTTCTTC. Supplemented by reference TRBV15 and TRBJ2-1, the full variable domain reads DAMVIQNPRYQVTQFGKPVTLSCSQTLNHNVMYWYQQKSSQAPKLLFHYYDKDFNNEADTPDNFQSRRPNTSFCFLDIRSPGLGDTAMYLCATSRDVPREQFFGPGTRLTVL.

This clone was observed once. This rearrangement joins TRBV5-1 to TRBJ2-7, with a possible D match to TRBD1 (5 bases). CDR3 size: 13 residues. Trimming removed 4 bases at V and 2 bases at J, with 10 bases between. CDR1 is SGHRS and CDR2 is YFSETQ in the germline V gene. The CDR3 DNA reads TGCGCCAGCAGCCGACAGTGGCCCTACGAGCAGTACTTC. Amino acid sequence: CASSRQWPYEQYF.

This chain links TRBV20-1 with TRBJ2-1, with no clear D. Germline assignment: CDR1 DFQATT and CDR2 SNEGSKA (reference sequence). The CDR3 is made up of 11 amino acids. V shed 6 bases and J shed 5 bases, with 8 bases lying between them. CDR3 nucleotide sequence: TGCAGTGCCGGAAGGAACAATGAGCAGTTCTTC. It translates to CSAGRNNEQFF.

The V gene is TRBV3-1 (or the pseudogene TRBV3-2), the J gene TRBJ2-3; TRBD1 is a possible D gene (5 bases). The V gene lost 1 base and the J gene lost 4 bases, with 9 bases spanning the gap. The CDR3 is 14 residues long. Germline V gives CDR1 LGHDT, CDR2 YNNKEL (reference sequence). CDR3 in DNA: TGTGCCAGCAGCCAAGGAGCAGGGCCAGATACGCAGTATTTT. Translated, it gives CASSQGAGPDTQYF.

This clone was seen a few times. The chain joins TRBV3-1 (or the pseudogene TRBV3-2) to TRBJ1-4; no reliable D call. This CDR3 has 15 amino acids. V was cut by 5 bases and J by 0 bases, with 10 bases left in between. From germline, CDR1 is LGHDT and CDR2 YNNKEL (reference sequence). The CDR3 DNA reads TGTGCCAGCAGCAGAGACGCCTCAACTAATGAAAAACTGTTTTTT. The encoded protein is CASSRDASTNEKLFF.

The J gene is TRBJ2-3, the V gene TRBV4-1; TRBD1 aligns across 9 bases. This CDR3 has 16 residues. V shed 2 bases and J 4 bases; nucleotides not matched to a gene: 7. The germline V gene has CDR1 MGHRA and CDR2 YSYEKL. The DNA for the CDR3 is TGCGCCAGCAGCCAAACAGGGGGCATGGACGCAGATACGCAGTATTTT. Translating it yields CASSQTGGMDADTQYF.

The V call is TRBV5-8, the J call TRBJ1-5; the match to TRBD1 covers 10 bases. The CDR3 covers 15 residues. With V trimmed by 4 bases and J by 5 bases, 6 bases remained unmatched. CDR1 SGHTS and CDR2 YDEGEE come from the germline V gene. CDR3 amino acids: CASSGDRGDYQPQHF. CDR3 bases: TGTGCCAGCAGCGGGGACAGGGGCGATTATCAGCCCCAGCATTTT. Variable domain in full (rest from reference TRBV5-8 and TRBJ1-5): EAGVTQSPTHLIKTRGQQATLRCSPISGHTSVYWYQQALGLGLQFLLWYDEGEERNRGNFPPRFSGRQFPNYSSELNVNALELEDSALYLCASSGDRGDYQPQHFGDGTRLSIL.

This clone was counted between two and nine times. This rearrangement joins TRBV5-1 to TRBJ2-5; 9 bases align to TRBD1. V was clipped by 0 bases and J by 4 bases; unmatched bases: 10. Per germline, CDR1 SGHRS and CDR2 YFSETQ. This CDR3 is built from 17 residues. CDR3 in amino acids: CASSLGDRDTLVETQYF. Written as DNA, the CDR3 is TGCGCCAGCAGCTTGGGGGACAGGGACACCCTTGTAGAGACCCAGTACTTC.

V gene TRBV9 combines with J gene TRBJ2-6, with a possible D match to TRBD1 (5 bases). Germline CDR1 and CDR2: SGDLS and YYNGEE. V dropped 6 bases and J dropped 0 bases, with 13 bases sitting between them. CDR3 length: 16 amino acids. CDR3 loop: CASTRTGPSGANVLTF. For the CDR3, the DNA is TGTGCCAGCACCAGAACAGGCCCCTCTGGGGCCAACGTCCTGACTTTC.

The genes are TRBV7-3 and TRBJ2-3; 12 bases fit TRBD2. The CDR3 sequence is 16 residues long. Looked up from germline, CDR1 is SGHTA and CDR2 is FQGTGA. V lost 4 bases to trimming and J lost 2 bases; unmatched junction nucleotides: 4. CDR3 sequence: CASSSLAGGPTDTQYF. CDR3 nucleotide sequence: TGTGCCAGCAGCTCCCTAGCGGGGGGGCCCACAGATACGCAGTATTTT.

V and J are TRBV5-1 and TRBJ1-1; tentatively, D is TRBD1 (5 bases). CDR1 SGHRS and CDR2 YFSETQ come from the germline V gene. The CDR3 totals 15 residues. Trimming removed 5 bases at V and 1 base at J, with 15 bases between. The CDR3: CASSFSQGGNTEAFF. The CDR3 nucleotides read TGCGCCAGCAGTTTCTCCCAGGGAGGGAACACTGAAGCTTTCTTT.

This clone was detected only a few times. The genes are TRBV2 and TRBJ2-3, with 14 bases lining up with TRBD2. The length of the CDR3 is 15 residues. Germline CDR1 reads SNHLY; CDR2 reads FYNNEI. V gave up 6 bases and J gave up 8 bases; unmatched junction bases: 7. CDR3 sequence reads: CASSKTGTSGGTQYF. CDR3 sequence (DNA): TGTGCCAGCAGCAAGACCGGGACTAGCGGGGGTACGCAGTATTTT.

This chain uses TRBV5-1 with TRBJ2-1, with D uncertain. The germline V gene encodes CDR1 SGHRS and CDR2 YFSETQ. The CDR3 length is 15 residues. Trimming stripped 0 bases from V and 0 bases from J, with 7 bases between. CDR3 loop: CASSLASVSYNEQFF. The CDR3 DNA sequence: TGCGCCAGCAGCTTGGCAAGCGTCTCCTACAATGAGCAGTTCTTC.

This clone was detected once. The chain links TRBV6-2 or TRBV6-3 to TRBJ1-2; 9 bases fit TRBD1. V shed 6 bases and J 8 bases; nucleotides not matched to a gene: 16. The CDR3 is 16 residues long. CDR1 and CDR2 (germline): MNHEY, SVGEGT. The DNA for the CDR3 is TGTGCCAGCAGCCCGAGCCCGGGACAGGGAATGGAAGGCTACACCTTC. Residues: CASSPSPGQGMEGYTF.

This clone was recorded only once. The chain carries TRBV7-9 and TRBJ1-2, with D unresolved. There are 14 residues in the CDR3. Germline loops: CDR1 SEHNR, CDR2 FQNEAQ (reference sequence). The V end lost 5 bases, the J end lost 7 bases, and 17 bases lay between the germline ends. The CDR3 region is CASSPPGSGAGYTF. CDR3 in DNA: TGTGCCAGCAGCCCTCCCGGCTCGGGCGCTGGCTACACCTTC. The full variable domain, completed using reference TRBV7-9 and TRBJ1-2, is DTGVSQNPRHKITKRGQNVTFRCDPISEHNRLYWYRQTLGQGPEFLTYFQNEAQLEKSRLLSDRFSAERPKGSFSTLEIQRTEQGDSAMYLCASSPPGSGAGYTFGSGTRLTVV.

This sequence joins TRBV30 and TRBJ2-7; the D gene is possibly TRBD1 (6 bases). There are 17 residues in the CDR3. V was shortened by 3 bases and J by 5 bases, with 26 bases between the two germline ends. Germline loops: CDR1 GTSNPN, CDR2 SVGIG (reference sequence). The CDR3 here is CAWRRVGAAQGKNEQYF. The CDR3 nucleotides are TGTGCCTGGAGGAGGGTCGGGGCCGCACAGGGTAAGAACGAGCAGTACTTC.

This clone was observed a single time. This chain joins TRBV5-1 and TRBJ2-2; 7 nucleotides match TRBD1. V was clipped by 4 bases and J by 5 bases; unmatched bases: 8. This CDR3 has 15 residues. Germline loops: CDR1 SGHRS, CDR2 YFSETQ. For the CDR3, the DNA is TGCGCCAGCAGCGACCGACAGGGTAGGACCGGGGAGCTGTTTTTT. Its protein product is CASSDRQGRTGELFF.

CDR3 nucleotide sequence: TGTGCCAGCAGCCGACTGGGGGGTGGTGGGGCCAACGTCCTGACTTTC. It codes for CASSRLGGGGANVLTF. J is TRBJ2-6 and V is TRBV3-1 (or the pseudogene TRBV3-2); tentatively, D is TRBD2 (6 bases). This CDR3 has 16 residues. V was cut by 4 bases and J by 3 bases, with 13 bases left in between. From germline, CDR1 is LGHDT and CDR2 YNNKEL (reference sequence).

The chain couples TRBV6-5 to TRBJ2-7; tentative D call: TRBD1 (5 bases). V lost 0 bases and J lost 3, with 9 bases in between. There are 14 residues in the CDR3. Germline values: CDR1 MNHEY, CDR2 SVGAGI. DNA for the CDR3: TGTGCCAGCAGTTACTCGATAGGGGTCTACGAGCAGTACTTC. Translation gives CASSYSIGVYEQYF.